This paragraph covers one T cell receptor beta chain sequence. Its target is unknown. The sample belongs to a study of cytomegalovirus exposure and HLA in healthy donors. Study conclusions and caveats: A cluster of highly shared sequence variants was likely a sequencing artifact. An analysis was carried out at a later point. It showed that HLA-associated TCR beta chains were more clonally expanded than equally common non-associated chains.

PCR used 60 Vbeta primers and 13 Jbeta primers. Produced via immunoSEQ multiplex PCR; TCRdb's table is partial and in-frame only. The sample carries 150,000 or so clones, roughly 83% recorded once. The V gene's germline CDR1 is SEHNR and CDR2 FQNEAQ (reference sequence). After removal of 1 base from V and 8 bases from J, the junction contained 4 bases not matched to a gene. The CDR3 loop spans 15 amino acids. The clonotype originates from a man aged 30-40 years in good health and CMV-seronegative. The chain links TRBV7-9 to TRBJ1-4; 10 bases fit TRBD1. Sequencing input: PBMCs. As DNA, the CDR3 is TGTGCCAGCAGCTTAGTCGGGACAGGGGAAGAAAAACTGTTTTTT. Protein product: CASSLVGTGEEKLFF. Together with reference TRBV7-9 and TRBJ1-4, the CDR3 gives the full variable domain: DTGVSQNPRHKITKRGQNVTFRCDPISEHNRLYWYRQTLGQGPEFLTYFQNEAQLEKSRLLSDRFSAERPKGSFSTLEIQRTEQGDSAMYLCASSLVGTGEEKLFFGSGTQLSVL.